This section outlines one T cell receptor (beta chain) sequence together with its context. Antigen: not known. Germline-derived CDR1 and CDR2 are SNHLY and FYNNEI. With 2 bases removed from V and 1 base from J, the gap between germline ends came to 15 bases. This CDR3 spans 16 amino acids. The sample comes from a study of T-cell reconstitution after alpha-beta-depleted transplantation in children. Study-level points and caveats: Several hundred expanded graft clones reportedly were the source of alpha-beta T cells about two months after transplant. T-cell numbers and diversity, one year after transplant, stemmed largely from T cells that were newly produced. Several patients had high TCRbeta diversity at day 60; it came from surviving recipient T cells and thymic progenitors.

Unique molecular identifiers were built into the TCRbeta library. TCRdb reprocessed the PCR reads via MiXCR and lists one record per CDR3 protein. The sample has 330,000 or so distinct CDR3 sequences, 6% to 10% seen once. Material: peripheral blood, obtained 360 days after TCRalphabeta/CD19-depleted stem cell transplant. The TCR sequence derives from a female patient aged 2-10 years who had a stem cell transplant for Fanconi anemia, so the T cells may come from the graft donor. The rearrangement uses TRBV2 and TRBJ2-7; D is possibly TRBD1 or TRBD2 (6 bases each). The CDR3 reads CASSEQGGTFSYEQYF. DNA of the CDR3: TGTGCCAGCAGTGAACAGGGCGGGACATTTTCCTACGAGCAGTACTTC.